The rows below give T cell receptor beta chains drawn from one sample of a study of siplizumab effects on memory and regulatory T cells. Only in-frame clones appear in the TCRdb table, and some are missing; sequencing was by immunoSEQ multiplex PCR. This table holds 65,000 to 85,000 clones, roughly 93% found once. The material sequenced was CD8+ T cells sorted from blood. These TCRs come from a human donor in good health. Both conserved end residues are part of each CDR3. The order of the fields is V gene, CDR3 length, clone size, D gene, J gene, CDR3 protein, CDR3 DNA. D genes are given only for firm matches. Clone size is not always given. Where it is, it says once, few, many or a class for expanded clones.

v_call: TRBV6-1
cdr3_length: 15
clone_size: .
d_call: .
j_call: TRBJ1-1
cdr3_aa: CASQTLAGMNTEAFF
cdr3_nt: TGTGCCAGCCAAACCCTGGCGGGAATGAACACTGAAGCTTTCTTT

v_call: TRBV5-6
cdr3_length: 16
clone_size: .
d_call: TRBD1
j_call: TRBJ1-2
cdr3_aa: CASSPNPGQGAQGYTF
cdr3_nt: TGTGCCAGCAGCCCCAATCCCGGACAGGGGGCGCAGGGCTACACCTTC

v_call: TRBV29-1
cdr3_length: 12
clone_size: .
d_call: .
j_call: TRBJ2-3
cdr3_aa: CSVETSLDTQYF
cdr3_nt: TGCAGCGTCGAAACTAGCCTAGATACGCAGTATTTT

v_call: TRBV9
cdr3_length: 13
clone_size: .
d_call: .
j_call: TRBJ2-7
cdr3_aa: CASSTSGQGEQYF
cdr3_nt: TGTGCCAGCAGCACATCTGGGCAGGGCGAGCAGTACTTC

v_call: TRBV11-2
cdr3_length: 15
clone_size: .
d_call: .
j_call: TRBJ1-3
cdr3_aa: CASSFSGPSGNTIYF
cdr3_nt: TGTGCCAGCAGCTTCAGCGGTCCCTCTGGAAACACCATATATTTT

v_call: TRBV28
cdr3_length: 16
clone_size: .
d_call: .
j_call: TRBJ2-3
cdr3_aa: CASTLTVASSTDTQYF
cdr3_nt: TGTGCCAGCACTTTGACAGTAGCCTCTAGCACAGATACGCAGTATTTT

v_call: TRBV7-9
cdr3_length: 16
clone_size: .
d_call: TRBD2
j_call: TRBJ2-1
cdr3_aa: CASSLVGGSHYNEQFF
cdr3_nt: TGTGCCAGCAGCTTAGTCGGGGGGTCCCACTACAATGAGCAGTTCTTC

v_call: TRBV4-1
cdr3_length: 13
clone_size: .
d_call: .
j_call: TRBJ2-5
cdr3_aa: CASSHLNQETQYF
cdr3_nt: TGCGCCAGCAGCCATCTGAACCAAGAGACCCAGTACTTC

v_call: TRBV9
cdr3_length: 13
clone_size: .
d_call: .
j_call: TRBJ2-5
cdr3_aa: CASSARLQETQYF
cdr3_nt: TGTGCCAGCAGCGCCCGACTTCAAGAGACCCAGTACTTC

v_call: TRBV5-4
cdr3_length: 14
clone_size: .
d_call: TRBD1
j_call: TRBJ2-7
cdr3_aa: CASSYRTGQNEQYF
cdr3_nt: TGTGCCAGCAGCTACCGGACAGGGCAGAACGAGCAGTACTTC

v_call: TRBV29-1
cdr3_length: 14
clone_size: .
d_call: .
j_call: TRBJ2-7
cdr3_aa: CSTLDPGPSYEQYF
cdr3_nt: TGCAGCACCCTAGATCCAGGTCCCTCCTACGAGCAGTACTTC

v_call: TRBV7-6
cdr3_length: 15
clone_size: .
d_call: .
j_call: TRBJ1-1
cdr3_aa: CASSLLTGLNTEAFF
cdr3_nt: TGTGCCAGCAGCTTACTGACAGGACTGAACACTGAAGCTTTCTTT

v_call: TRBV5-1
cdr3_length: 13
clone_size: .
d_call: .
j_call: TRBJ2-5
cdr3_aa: CASSFGYQETQYF
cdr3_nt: TGCGCCAGCAGCTTCGGCTACCAAGAGACCCAGTACTTC

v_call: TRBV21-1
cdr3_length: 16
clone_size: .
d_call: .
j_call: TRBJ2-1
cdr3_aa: CASSKVNRGEHNEQFF
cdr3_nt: TGTGCCAGCAGCAAAGTCAACAGGGGGGAACACAATGAGCAGTTCTTC

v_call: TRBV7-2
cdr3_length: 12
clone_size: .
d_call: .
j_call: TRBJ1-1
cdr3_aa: CASREGNTEAFF
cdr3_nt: TGTGCCAGCAGAGAGGGCAACACTGAAGCTTTCTTT

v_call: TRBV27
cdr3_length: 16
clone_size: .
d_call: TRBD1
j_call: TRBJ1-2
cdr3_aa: CARNPLSFGQGEGYTF
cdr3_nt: TGTGCCAGAAACCCTCTATCGTTCGGACAGGGGGAAGGCTACACCTTC

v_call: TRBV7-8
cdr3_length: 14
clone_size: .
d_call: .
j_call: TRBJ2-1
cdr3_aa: CASSEGGAYNEQFF
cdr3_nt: TGTGCCAGCAGCGAAGGGGGGGCCTACAATGAGCAGTTCTTC

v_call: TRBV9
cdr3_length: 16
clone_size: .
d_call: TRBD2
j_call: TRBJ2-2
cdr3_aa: CASSVGGSGGNGELFF
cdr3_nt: TGTGCCAGCAGCGTAGGAGGGAGCGGGGGGAACGGGGAGCTGTTTTTT

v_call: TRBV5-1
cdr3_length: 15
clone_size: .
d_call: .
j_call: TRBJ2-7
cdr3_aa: CASSLDLASSYEQYF
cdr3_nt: TGCGCCAGCAGCTTGGATCTGGCGAGCTCCTACGAGCAGTACTTC

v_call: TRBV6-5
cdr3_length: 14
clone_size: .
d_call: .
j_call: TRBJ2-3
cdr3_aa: CASSYSRATDTQYF
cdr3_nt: TGTGCCAGCAGTTACTCCAGGGCCACAGATACGCAGTATTTT

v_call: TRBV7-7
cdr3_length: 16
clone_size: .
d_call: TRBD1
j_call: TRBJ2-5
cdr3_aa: CASSQLRGQGSETQYF
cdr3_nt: TGTGCCAGCAGCCAACTCCGGGGACAGGGTTCAGAGACCCAGTACTTC

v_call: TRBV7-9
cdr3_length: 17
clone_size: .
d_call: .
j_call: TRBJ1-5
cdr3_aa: CASSYVGGPYSNQPQHF
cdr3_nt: TGTGCCAGCAGTTACGTTGGGGGACCTTATAGCAATCAGCCCCAGCATTTT

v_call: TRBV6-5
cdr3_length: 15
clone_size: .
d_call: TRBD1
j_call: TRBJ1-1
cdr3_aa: CASSLTGGGVSVAFF
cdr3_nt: TGTGCCAGCAGTCTCACAGGGGGCGGTGTTTCCGTAGCTTTCTTT

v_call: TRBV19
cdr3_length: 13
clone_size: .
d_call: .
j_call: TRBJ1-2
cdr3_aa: CASTDGGYLGYTF
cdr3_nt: TGTGCCAGTACCGACGGGGGTTATCTAGGCTACACCTTC

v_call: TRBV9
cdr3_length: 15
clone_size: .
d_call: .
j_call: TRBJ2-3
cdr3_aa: CASSVSGGSTDTQYF
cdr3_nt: TGTGCCAGCAGCGTATCGGGCGGAAGCACAGATACGCAGTATTTT

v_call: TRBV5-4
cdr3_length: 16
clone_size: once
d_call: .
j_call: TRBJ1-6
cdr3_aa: CASSLVGTLYNSPLHF
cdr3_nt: TGTGCCAGCAGCTTGGTAGGGACACTTTATAATTCACCCCTCCACTTT

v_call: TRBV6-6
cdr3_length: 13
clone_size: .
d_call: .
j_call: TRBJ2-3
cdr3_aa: CASRPTGTDTQYF
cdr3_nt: TGTGCCAGCAGGCCCACAGGGACTGATACGCAGTATTTT

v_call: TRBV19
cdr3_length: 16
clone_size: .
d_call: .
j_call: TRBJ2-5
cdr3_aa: CASSMDGDPSGETQYF
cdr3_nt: TGTGCCAGTAGTATGGACGGGGACCCGTCCGGAGAGACCCAGTACTTC

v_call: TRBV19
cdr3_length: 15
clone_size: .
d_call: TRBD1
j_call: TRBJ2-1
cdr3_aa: CASSLGTGNGNEQFF
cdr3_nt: TGTGCCAGTAGTCTTGGGACAGGGAATGGTAATGAGCAGTTCTTC

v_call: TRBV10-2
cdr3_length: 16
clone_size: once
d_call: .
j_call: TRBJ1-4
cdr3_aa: CASLAGTATTNEKLFF
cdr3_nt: TGCGCCAGCTTAGCCGGGACGGCGACAACTAATGAAAAACTGTTTTTT

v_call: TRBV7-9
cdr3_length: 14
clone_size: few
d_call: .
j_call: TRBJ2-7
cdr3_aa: CASSPTTIRGEQYF
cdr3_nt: TGTGCCAGCAGCCCTACCACTATCAGGGGCGAGCAGTACTTC